This T cell receptor beta chain was recovered during a study of immune evolution from preneoplasia to lung adenocarcinoma. For the study at large: HLA loss of heterozygosity: 5.5% to 8.5% AIS, about 15% MIA, about 31% ADC, none AAH.

Study outcomes and limitations: T cell clonality was higher in KRAS-mutant than EGFR-mutant or wild-type nodules.

Clones were read by immunoSEQ multiplex PCR, and TCRdb kept only the in-frame ones, dropping some. This table holds about 11,000 clones, 78% found once. Each case's diagnosis was confirmed by two pathologists on H&E. After pathologic assessment, macro-dissection selected premalignant or tumor cells for extraction. The CDR3 covers 15 residues. With 2 bases clipped from V and 9 bases from J, the junction kept 10 bases outside the gene matches. The V gene's germline CDR1 is SGHTA and CDR2 FQGTGA. About this clone: Its specificity is not known.

The source of this sequence is a person aged 55-80 years with lung adenocarcinoma. The material sequenced was FFPE minimally invasive lung adenocarcinoma tissue. This chain links TRBV7-3 with TRBJ2-5, with 9 bases aligning to TRBD1. The CDR3 nucleotides read TGTGCCAGCAGCTTAGAAGGGACAGGGTTCGGGGCCCAGTACTTC. Residues: CASSLEGTGFGAQYF.